A single T cell receptor (beta chain) is shown here with its context. Its antigen remains unidentified. Germline lookup yields CDR1 MDHEN and CDR2 SYDVKM. The CDR3 totals 16 residues. The ends lost 5 bases at V and 0 bases at J; junction bases unmatched: 6. With 60 Vbeta and 13 Jbeta primers, the PCR was carried out. Some clones are missing from TCRdb's copy, which holds only in-frame ones; the method was immunoSEQ multiplex PCR. Among some 110,000 clones listed, under 85% were seen once. This cohort consisted of healthy bone marrow donors. The sample originates from a study of cytomegalovirus exposure and HLA in healthy donors. Study context: HLA-typed donors were the source of 83 million or so unique TCRs held in an early data release. General study points: Highly shared sequence variants in one cluster were likely a sequencing artifact. Associated with cytomegalovirus, according to the listing, were some 180 TCR beta chains.

The source of this sequence is a man aged 25-40 years in good health and CMV-seropositive. The rearrangement joins TRBV28 to TRBJ2-4, with 8 bases matching TRBD1. Sequenced material: PBMCs. For the CDR3, the DNA is TGTGCCAGCAGTACACAGGGGGAGATAGCCAAAAACATTCAGTACTTC. This codes for CASSTQGEIAKNIQYF.